This note documents a single TCR beta chain sequence. This clonotype was observed at least ten times. Its antigen remains undetermined. Per-base qualities were not stored, and no clone one base away is much larger. Its CDR3 holds 14 amino acids, cysteine through phenylalanine. Just the 42-base CDR3 DNA is kept, in frame starting at base 1. According to the germline V gene (reference sequence), CDR1 reads DFQATT and CDR2 reads SNEGSKA. The source of the sample is a study of blood T cells in healthy people across ages (dated by TCRdb to about 2015). About the full investigation: Template switching captured roughly one uniquely barcoded TCR beta cDNA molecule per two T cells in model experiments. Using deep sequencing normalized with unique cDNA molecular identifiers, the study measured how TCR beta repertoire diversity changes with age. Two additional independent replicas of 1 million unique cDNA reads from the same blood draw were analyzed for two donors (one aged 18 to 29 and one aged 80 or older). Four age groups were formed from the donors: young (average roughly 16 years), middle-aged (approximately 40), aged (roughly 59) and long-lived (82). To avoid experimental bias, donors of different ages were spread randomly across the sequencing lanes. General conclusions and limits of the study: Bulk unsorted PBMC profiling prevented conclusive comparison of naive and antigen-experienced compartments. Compared with the aged group, the long-lived group had more naive CD4+ T cells, fewer expanded clones and increased TCR diversity, suggesting age selection. Observed TCR beta diversity per million T cells fell roughly linearly with age, and a significant reduction was already apparent by age about 36. Total diversity estimates from one million sequenced T cells were considered lower bounds and underestimates. A strong correlation was found between observed TCR beta diversity and the percentage of naive T cells measured by flow cytometry. The CMV infection status of donors was not known, potentially confounding age-related changes in expanded clonotypes.

Donors were approximately 42 systemically healthy Caucasian individuals from Russia aged roughly 6 to 95 years. Each donor gave about 9.7 milliliters of peripheral blood, drawn into EDTA-treated Vacutainer tubes. Ficoll-Paque density-gradient centrifugation was used to isolate PBMCs, with at least 7 million per sample. Total RNA, at least 5 micrograms per sample, was extracted from PBMCs with Trizol reagent. For every donor, flow cytometry on a PBMC aliquot measured the percentage of naive CD45RAhigh/CD27high T cells. Library prep was done by 5' RACE. The sample was run on an Illumina HiSeq 2500. A second PCR of roughly 7 to 11 cycles was performed with a sample-barcoded 5' primer and a J-beta primer mix. Each TCR beta cDNA molecule received a unique molecular identifier from a template-switch 5' adaptor carrying 12 random nucleotides. At least 2.5 million CDR3-containing paired-end reads were obtained from each sample. All of the RNA was converted into first-strand cDNA using the Mint cDNA synthesis kit, with a TRBC-specific oligonucleotide serving as the primer. Following uracil-DNA glycosylase treatment, a first 18-cycle PCR with universal primers M1SS and BC2_uni_R was performed on all cDNA. The original methods were these. Each sample was normalized by randomly selecting 1 million high-quality reads, each carrying a distinct molecular identifier. Reads sharing molecular identifiers were discarded rather than binned into consensus sequences. MiTCR, run with a Q25 quality threshold and the strictest error-elimination algorithm, handled CDR3 identification, clonotype clustering and error correction. A nonparametric unseen species model with Euler transformation was used to estimate a lower bound on total TCR beta diversity. TCRdb took the public reads, trimmed them with fastp at Q25, ran MiXCR for clone calling and kept in-frame beta chains. Every distinct CDR3 protein forms one entry, paired with its most common genes and DNA. The V and J calls shown here were made by TCRdb, not taken from the authors' results. The sample yields around 990,000 distinct CDR3 sequences; around two fifths were counted once. The ten largest account for about an eighth of the sample.

Input material: blood. The clonotype was recovered from a man between 18 and 35 years old in good health. In this chain, TRBV20-1 is recombined with TRBJ2-3, with the D gene not clear enough to name. The nucleotides read TGCAGGCCGATGAATACGAAAAACACAGATACGCAGTATTTT. It translates as CRPMNTKNTDTQYF.